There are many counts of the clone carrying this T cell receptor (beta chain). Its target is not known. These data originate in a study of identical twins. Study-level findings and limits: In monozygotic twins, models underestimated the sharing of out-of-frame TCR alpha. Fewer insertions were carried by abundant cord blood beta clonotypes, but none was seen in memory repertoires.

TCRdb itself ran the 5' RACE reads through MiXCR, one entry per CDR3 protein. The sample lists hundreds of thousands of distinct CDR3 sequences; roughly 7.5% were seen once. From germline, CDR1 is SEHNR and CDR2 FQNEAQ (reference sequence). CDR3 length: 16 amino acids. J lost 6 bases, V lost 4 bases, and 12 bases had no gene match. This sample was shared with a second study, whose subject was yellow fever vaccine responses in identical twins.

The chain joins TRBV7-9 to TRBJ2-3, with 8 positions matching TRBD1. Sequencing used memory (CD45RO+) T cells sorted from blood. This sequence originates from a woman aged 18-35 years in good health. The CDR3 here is CASSSDRGKGVDTQYF. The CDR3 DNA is TGTGCCAGCAGCTCCGACAGGGGAAAGGGGGTGGATACGCAGTATTTT.